A few counts support the clone carrying this T cell receptor beta chain. What it recognizes is unknown. Peripheral blood samples of 9 to 10 milliliters were drawn from each donor. For the second PCR, which ran for 7 to 11 cycles, a sample-barcoded 5' primer and a J-beta primer mix were used. From the 5' RACE reads, TCRdb called clonotypes with MiXCR, one entry per CDR3 protein. Counted here are some 900,000 distinct CDR3 sequences, around 49% occurring once; the ten biggest clones make up around an eighth. The data originate from a study of blood T cells in healthy people across ages. Findings and caveats of the study: Significant beta diversity loss was already apparent by age about 39, declining roughly linearly.

Trimming took off 1 base at V and 3 bases at J, with 9 bases between the two ends. The germline CDR1 and CDR2 sequences are LGHNA and YSLEER. This CDR3 region has 14 residues. This clonotype was obtained from a man aged 25 to 45 in good health. The rearrangement uses TRBV4-3 and TRBJ1-2; D unresolved. Sequenced: blood. CDR3 loop: CASSQVGSDYGYTF. DNA for the CDR3: TGCGCCAGCAGCCAAGTAGGGTCCGACTATGGCTACACCTTC.